The 26 T cell receptor beta chains presented below share a single source sample, sequenced in a study of T-cell reconstitution after alpha-beta-depleted transplantation in children. Preparing the TCRbeta library involved the use of unique molecular identifiers. TCRdb recomputed calls from the PCR reads with MiXCR, one row per CDR3 protein. Seen here are fewer than 120,000 distinct CDR3 sequences, 10% to 13% observed once, and the top ten hold less than 10%. Sequences were derived from PBMCs from the stem cell graft donor, sampled from the stem cell graft. Source of these receptors: a human donor who donated a stem cell graft to a child with acute lymphoblastic leukemia.

This clonotype was counted at least ten times. The rearrangement joins TRBV5-4 to TRBJ2-3; 9 nucleotides line up with TRBD1. CDR3 length equals 15 residues. CDR1 is SGHNT, CDR2 YYREEE, per germline (reference sequence). The ends lost 3 bases at V and 5 bases at J; junction bases unmatched: 7. In nucleotides, the CDR3 is TGTGCCAGCAGCTCCATACAGGGGGCAAGAGATACGCAGTATTTT. This sequence encodes CASSSIQGARDTQYF.

This clonotype was counted at least ten times. The rearrangement uses TRBV29-1 and TRBJ2-1, with D possibly being TRBD1 (5 bases). V was cut by 5 bases and J by 0 bases, with 20 bases left in between. This CDR3 contains 17 residues. CDR1 is SQVTM and CDR2 is ANQGSEA in the germline V gene. The CDR3 DNA reads as TGCAGCGTTCGGAGTTTTCAGGGTCTGAGCTCCTACAATGAGCAGTTCTTC. Its translation: CSVRSFQGLSSYNEQFF.

The rearrangement joins TRBV5-6 to TRBJ1-5; no reliable D call. This CDR3 is 13 amino acids long. V shed 3 bases and J shed 4 bases, with 8 bases lying between them. CDR1 and CDR2 from the germline V gene are SGHDT and YYEEEE. CDR3 protein: CASSSTLNQPQHF. The CDR3, as DNA: TGTGCCAGCAGCTCCACGTTAAATCAGCCCCAGCATTTT.

This clonotype came up many times. The V and J genes are TRBV3-1 and TRBJ1-6; D uncertain. CDR1 and CDR2 from the germline V gene are LGHDT and YNNKEL (reference sequence). CDR3 size: 13 residues. The V end lost 1 base, the J end lost 7 bases, and 5 bases lay between the germline ends. In DNA form, the CDR3 reads TGTGCCAGCAGCCAAGTGAGGAATTCACCCCTCCACTTT. It translates to CASSQVRNSPLHF.

This clonotype was found many times. The V gene is TRBV11-2, the J gene TRBJ2-3, with D perhaps assigned TRBD1 or TRBD2 (5 bases each). Germline V gives CDR1 SGHAT, CDR2 FQNNGV. CDR3 length: 15 residues. Trimming shortened V by 3 bases and J by 0 bases, and 10 bases separated the two germline ends. CDR3 DNA: TGTGCCAGCAGCTTCTCCCGGGACAGCACAGATACGCAGTATTTT. Residues: CASSFSRDSTDTQYF.

There are many counts of this clonotype. This sequence joins TRBV3-1 and TRBJ2-3, with D uncertain. This CDR3 has 16 amino acids. CDR1 is LGHDT and CDR2 is YNNKEL in the germline V gene (reference sequence). V shed 4 bases and J shed 0 bases, with 14 bases lying between them. As DNA, the CDR3 is TGTGCCAGCAGCCCATCCCGGGTGGACAGCACAGATACGCAGTATTTT. Translating it yields CASSPSRVDSTDTQYF.

This clonotype was recorded at least ten times. The J gene is TRBJ2-1, the V gene TRBV7-2; 9 bases line up with TRBD2. With 2 bases clipped from V and 7 bases from J, the junction kept 6 bases outside the gene matches. This CDR3 has 15 residues. Germline assignment: CDR1 SGHTA and CDR2 FQGNSA. CDR3 residues: CASSLWNSGSNEQFF. CDR3 sequence (DNA): TGTGCCAGCAGCTTATGGAATAGCGGGAGTAATGAGCAGTTCTTC.

There are many counts of this clonotype. This chain connects TRBV5-5 to TRBJ1-2, with TRBD1 as a possible D gene (6 bases). The V gene's germline CDR1 is SGHKS and CDR2 YYEKEE (reference sequence). V lost 4 bases and J lost 6, with 16 bases in between. This CDR3 is built from 14 residues. The CDR3: CASSPYPGADGYTF. The CDR3, as DNA: TGTGCCAGCAGCCCCTACCCAGGGGCTGATGGCTACACCTTC.

The table lists this clonotype with many counts. The gene calls are TRBV7-8 and TRBJ1-3, with TRBD1 identical over 7 bases. The CDR3 length is 15 residues. V trimming: 4 bases; J trimming: 5 bases; junction bases outside the gene matches: 8. The germline V gene encodes CDR1 SGHVS and CDR2 FQNEAQ. The CDR3 spells CASSSRRDSRNTIYF. DNA of the CDR3: TGTGCCAGCAGCTCCCGGAGGGACAGCCGAAACACCATATATTTT.

This clonotype has at least ten counts. The chain has TRBV27 and TRBJ2-3; 7 bases match TRBD1. This CDR3 has 17 amino acids. V was clipped by 3 bases and J by 2 bases; unmatched bases: 11. Germline values: CDR1 MNHEY, CDR2 SMNVEV (reference sequence). CDR3 in DNA: TGTGCCAGCAGTTTCCCATCCCCAGGGGGAGACACAGATACGCAGTATTTT. Translated, it gives CASSFPSPGGDTDTQYF.

This clonotype has at least ten counts. The J gene is TRBJ2-2, the V gene TRBV12-3 or TRBV12-4, with D possibly matching TRBD2 (5 bases). V lost 10 bases and J lost 5, with 20 bases in between. This CDR3 contains 15 residues. DNA for the CDR3: TGTGCCACACCCAAAGCGGAACTTTTTACCGGGGAGCTGTTTTTT. Translating gives CATPKAELFTGELFF.

This clonotype was seen repeatedly, ten times or more. This chain uses TRBV15 with TRBJ2-1; 7 nucleotides line up with TRBD1. The CDR3 spans 16 residues. Losses at the gene ends were 4 bases for V and 0 bases for J; bases not matched to a gene: 6. Germline assignment: CDR1 LNHNV and CDR2 YYDKDF (reference sequence). The CDR3 bases are TGTGCCACCAGCACCAGACAGGGCCGCTCCTACAATGAGCAGTTCTTC. Protein sequence: CATSTRQGRSYNEQFF.

This clonotype was observed at least ten times. This chain connects TRBV18 to TRBJ2-7, with a tentative D call TRBD1 (5 bases). This CDR3 region has 14 residues. V dropped 2 bases and J dropped 6 bases, with 14 bases sitting between them. The germline V gene has CDR1 KGHSH and CDR2 LQKENI. The CDR3 bases are TGTGCCAGCTCACCAGGCGTCAGGGCGGCCGAGCAGTACTTC. Its translation is CASSPGVRAAEQYF. Together with reference TRBV18 and TRBJ2-7, the CDR3 gives the full variable domain: NAGVMQNPRHLVRRRGQEARLRCSPMKGHSHVYWYRQLPEEGLKFMVYLQKENIIDESGMPKERFSAEFPKEGPSILRIQQVVRGDSAAYFCASSPGVRAAEQYFGPGTRLTVT.

This clonotype was recorded at least ten times. V and J are TRBV5-6 and TRBJ2-7; D gene unclear. The V gene lost 2 bases and the J gene lost 0 bases, with 9 bases spanning the gap. CDR3 size: 14 residues. The V gene's germline CDR1 is SGHDT and CDR2 YYEEEE. In DNA, the CDR3 is TGTGCCAGCAGCTTCATGGCAGCCTCCTACGAGCAGTACTTC. Translation: CASSFMAASYEQYF.

In this sample, this clonotype turned up many times. This chain uses TRBV9 with TRBJ1-1; D is perhaps TRBD1 (6 bases). The V and J ends lost 0 bases and 8 bases respectively, with 14 bases between them. This CDR3 contains 14 residues. Germline V gives CDR1 SGDLS, CDR2 YYNGEE. The CDR3 sequence is CASSVAEIDREAFF. The CDR3, as DNA: TGTGCCAGCAGCGTAGCTGAGATAGACAGGGAAGCTTTCTTT.

This clonotype has ten or more counts. The J gene is TRBJ2-4, the V gene TRBV5-1, with D possibly being TRBD2 (6 bases). Trimming took 4 bases from V and 5 from J, leaving 10 bases between them. This CDR3 contains 13 residues. Germline V lookup: CDR1 SGHRS, CDR2 YFSETQ. The CDR3 is CASSLGGQNIQYF. The CDR3 nucleotides read TGCGCCAGCAGCCTGGGGGGACAAAACATTCAGTACTTC.

Comments on this clonotype: This may be a read error: a much more frequent sequence differs by one nucleotide. The chain uses TRBV5-1 and TRBJ2-4; D uncertain. CDR1 and CDR2 (germline): SGHRS, YFSETQ. The CDR3 consists of 17 residues. CDR3 nucleotides: TGCACCAGCAGCTCCCCCCTTGGGAATAGGGCCAAAAACATTCAGTACTTC. It translates to CTSSSPLGNRAKNIQYF. Full variable domain (remainder filled in from reference TRBV5-1 and TRBJ2-4): KAGVTQTPRYLIKTRGQQVTLSCSPISGHRSVSWYQQTPGQGLQFLFEYFSETQRNKGNFPGRFSGRQFSNSRSEMNVSTLELGDSALYLCTSSSPLGNRAKNIQYFGAGTRLSVL.

The sample holds many counts of this clonotype. V is TRBV6-5 and J is TRBJ2-7; D might be TRBD1 or TRBD2, each matching 5 bases. The CDR3 contains 15 residues. Germline V gene lookup returns CDR1 MNHEY and CDR2 SVGAGI. V was cut by 2 bases and J by 5 bases, with 16 bases left in between. CDR3 protein: CASSYRGSEGNEQYF. The CDR3, as DNA: TGTGCCAGCAGTTACAGGGGCTCTGAGGGGAACGAGCAGTACTTC.

This clonotype has a count of ten or more. This chain links TRBV7-6 with TRBJ1-3; D is ambiguous. V dropped 5 bases and J dropped 0 bases, with 14 bases sitting between them. The CDR3 loop spans 16 amino acids. Germline-derived CDR1 and CDR2 are SGHVS and FNYEAQ. In nucleotides, the CDR3 is TGTGCCAGCAGCGGCAGGTCCAGAAACTCTGGAAACACCATATATTTT. As protein: CASSGRSRNSGNTIYF.

This sequence joins TRBV5-4 and TRBJ1-2; 7 nucleotides align to TRBD1. Germline V gene data show CDR1 as SGHNT and CDR2 as YYREEE (reference sequence). V trimming: 4 bases; J trimming: 0 bases; junction bases outside the gene matches: 6. This CDR3 comprises 15 residues. The CDR3 nucleotides are TGTGCCAGCAGCCAGGGACAGAGTACTAACTATGGCTACACCTTC. It encodes CASSQGQSTNYGYTF.

In its sample, this clonotype was seen many times. The V gene is TRBV14, the J gene TRBJ1-3; D not certain. CDR3 length: 12 residues. Germline values: CDR1 SGHDN, CDR2 FVKESK. V dropped 4 bases and J dropped 9 bases, with 10 bases sitting between them. CDR3 sequence: CASSPRGPTIYF. For the CDR3, the DNA is TGTGCCAGCAGCCCCAGAGGACCCACCATATATTTT.

This clonotype was counted many times. The chain carries TRBV5-1 and TRBJ1-1, with D perhaps matching TRBD1 (5 bases). The CDR3 consists of 17 residues. The germline V and J ends were trimmed by 3 bases and 3 bases, with 21 bases remaining between them. Per germline, CDR1 SGHRS and CDR2 YFSETQ. The DNA for the CDR3 is TGCGCCAGCAGCTCCGGCCTCTCGTTGCGGGGGGACACTGAAGCTTTCTTT. The encoded protein is CASSSGLSLRGDTEAFF.

This clonotype was detected ten times or more. The chain couples TRBV7-9 to TRBJ2-3, with D possibly TRBD2 on 6 matching bases. V was trimmed by 0 bases and J by 6 bases, leaving 10 bases between them. This CDR3 region has 14 residues. Germline CDR1 SEHNR, CDR2 FQNEAQ (reference sequence). CDR3 amino acids: CASSLAGGADTQYF. For the CDR3, the DNA is TGTGCCAGCAGCTTAGCGGGAGGAGCGGATACGCAGTATTTT.

This clonotype appeared many times. The rearrangement links TRBV6-1 to TRBJ2-5; D is ambiguous. The CDR3 length is 15 residues. Germline CDR1 reads MNHNS; CDR2 reads SASEGT. Trimming took 3 bases from V and 4 from J, leaving 15 bases between them. CDR3 bases: TGTGCCAGCAGTGATGGGCCAGTGCATCTAGAGACCCAGTACTTC. Translation gives CASSDGPVHLETQYF.

This clonotype occurred many times. V and J are TRBV27 and TRBJ1-1, with a tentative D call TRBD1 (6 bases). The CDR3 runs 15 residues. Germline V CDR1 and CDR2: MNHEY, SMNVEV (reference sequence). V dropped 2 bases and J dropped 0 bases, with 10 bases sitting between them. The CDR3 loop reads CASSLAGAVNTEAFF. The CDR3 DNA is TGTGCCAGCAGTTTAGCGGGGGCGGTGAACACTGAAGCTTTCTTT.

This clonotype was detected ten times or more. This rearrangement joins TRBV27 to TRBJ2-5; D unclear. Germline lookup yields CDR1 MNHEY and CDR2 SMNVEV (reference sequence). The CDR3 sequence is 13 residues long. Trimming removed 5 bases at V and 3 bases at J, with 10 bases between. CDR3 amino acids: CASSLGPEETQYF. For the CDR3, the DNA is TGTGCCAGCAGTCTCGGACCAGAAGAGACCCAGTACTTC.